One sample yielded the 3 T cell receptor beta chains listed below, sequenced in a study of blood T cell repertoires in COVID-19. Generated by immunoSEQ multiplex PCR, the TCRdb table keeps only in-frame clones and is missing some. The top ten hold 9% to 10% of the sample, which has 150,000 to 200,000 clones, roughly 85% seen once. The sample was PBMCs or T cells enriched from blood (not recorded which). The source of these receptors is a woman between 18 and 29 years old who had recovered from COVID-19.

This clone was recorded only once. J is TRBJ2-3 and V is TRBV28; TRBD1 might be the D (6 bases). From germline, CDR1 is MDHEN and CDR2 SYDVKM. CDR3 length: 14 amino acids. Between the trimmed V and J ends, which lost 3 bases and 4 bases, there was a span of 11 bases. The DNA of the CDR3 is TGTGCCAGCAGTTTCGCTGGGGGCGCAGATACGCAGTATTTT. This gives the protein CASSFAGGADTQYF. The whole variable domain, remainder taken from reference TRBV28 and TRBJ2-3, is DVKVTQSSRYLVKRTGEKVFLECVQDMDHENMFWYRQDPGLGLRLIYFSYDVKMKEKGDIPEGYSVSREKKERFSLILESASTNQTSMYLCASSFAGGADTQYFGPGTRLTVL.

The CDR3 coding sequence is TGTGCCAGCTCACCACCGGAGGGGTCGTCCTACGAGCAGTACTTC. This sequence encodes CASSPPEGSSYEQYF. The chain employs TRBV18 and TRBJ2-7, with D perhaps matching TRBD2 (6 bases). The length of the CDR3 is 15 residues. Deletions cut 0 bases from V and 1 base from J, with 10 bases between. In germline, CDR1 is KGHSH, CDR2 LQKENI.

The chain has TRBV28 and TRBJ1-2, with a weak D call TRBD1 (5 bases). The germline V and J ends were trimmed by 3 bases and 6 bases, with 11 bases remaining between them. Germline V CDR1 and CDR2: MDHEN, SYDVKM. This CDR3 spans 13 amino acids. The CDR3 is CASSLGQVDGYTF. In DNA form, the CDR3 reads TGTGCCAGCAGTTTGGGGCAGGTTGATGGCTACACCTTC.